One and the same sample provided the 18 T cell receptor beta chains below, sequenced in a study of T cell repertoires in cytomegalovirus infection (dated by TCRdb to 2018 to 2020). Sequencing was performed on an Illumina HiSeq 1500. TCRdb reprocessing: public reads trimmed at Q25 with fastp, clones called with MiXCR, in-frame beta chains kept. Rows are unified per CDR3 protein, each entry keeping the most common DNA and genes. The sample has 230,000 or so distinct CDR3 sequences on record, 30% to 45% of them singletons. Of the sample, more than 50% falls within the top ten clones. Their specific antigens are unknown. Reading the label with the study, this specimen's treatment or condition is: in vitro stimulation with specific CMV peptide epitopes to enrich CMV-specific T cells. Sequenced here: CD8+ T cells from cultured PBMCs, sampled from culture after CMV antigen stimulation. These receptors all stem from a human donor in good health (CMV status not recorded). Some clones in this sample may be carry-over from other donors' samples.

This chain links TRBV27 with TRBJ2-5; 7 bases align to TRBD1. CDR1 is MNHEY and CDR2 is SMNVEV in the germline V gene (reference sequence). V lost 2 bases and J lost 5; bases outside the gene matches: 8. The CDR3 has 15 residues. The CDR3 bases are TGTGCCAGCAGTTTAGGGGGCAGGGGGTGGGAGACCCAGTACTTC. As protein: CASSLGGRGWETQYF.

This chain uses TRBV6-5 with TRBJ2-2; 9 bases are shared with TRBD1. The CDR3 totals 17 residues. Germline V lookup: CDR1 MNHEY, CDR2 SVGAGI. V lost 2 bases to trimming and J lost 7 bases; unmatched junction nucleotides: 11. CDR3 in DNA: TGTGCCAGCAGTTACGGGCGGACAGGGGAGTGGAACGGGGAGCTGTTTTTT. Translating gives CASSYGRTGEWNGELFF.

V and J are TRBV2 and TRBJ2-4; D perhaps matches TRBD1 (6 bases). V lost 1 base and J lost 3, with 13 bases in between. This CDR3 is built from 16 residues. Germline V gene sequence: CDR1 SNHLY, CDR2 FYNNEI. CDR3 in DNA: TGTGCCAGCAGTGAAGGCCGTTACAGGGACAAAAACATTCAGTACTTC. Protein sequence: CASSEGRYRDKNIQYF.

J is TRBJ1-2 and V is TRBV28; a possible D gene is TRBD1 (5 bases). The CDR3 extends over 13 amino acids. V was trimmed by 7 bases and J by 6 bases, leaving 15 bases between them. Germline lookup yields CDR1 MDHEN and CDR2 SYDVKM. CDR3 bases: TGTGCCAGCAACTCATGGGGGGAAAATGGCTACACCTTC. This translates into CASNSWGENGYTF.

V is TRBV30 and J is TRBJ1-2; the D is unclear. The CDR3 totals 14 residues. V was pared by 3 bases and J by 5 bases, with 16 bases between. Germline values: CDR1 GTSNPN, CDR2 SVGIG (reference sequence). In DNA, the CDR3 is TGTGCCTGGAGGGACGGTCTTAAAGGATATGGCTACACCTTC. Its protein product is CAWRDGLKGYGYTF. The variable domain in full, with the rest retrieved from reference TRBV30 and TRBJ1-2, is SQTIHQWPATLVQPVGSPLSLECTVEGTSNPNLYWYRQAAGRGLQLLFYSVGIGQISSEVPQNLSASRPQDRQFILSSKKLLLSDSGFYLCAWRDGLKGYGYTFGSGTRLTVV.

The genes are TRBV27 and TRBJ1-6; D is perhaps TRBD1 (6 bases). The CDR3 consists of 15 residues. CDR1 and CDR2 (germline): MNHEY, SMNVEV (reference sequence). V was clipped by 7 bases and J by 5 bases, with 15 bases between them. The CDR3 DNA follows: TGTGCCAGCAAGGACAGCCTCGGGGATAATTCACCCCTCCACTTT. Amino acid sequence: CASKDSLGDNSPLHF.

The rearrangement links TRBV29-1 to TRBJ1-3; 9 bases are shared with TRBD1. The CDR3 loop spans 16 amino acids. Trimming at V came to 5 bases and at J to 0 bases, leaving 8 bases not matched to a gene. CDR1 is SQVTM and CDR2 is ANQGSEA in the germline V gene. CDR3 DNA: TGCAGCGTTCGGACAGGGGACCCCTTCTCTGGAAACACCATATATTTT. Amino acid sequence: CSVRTGDPFSGNTIYF.

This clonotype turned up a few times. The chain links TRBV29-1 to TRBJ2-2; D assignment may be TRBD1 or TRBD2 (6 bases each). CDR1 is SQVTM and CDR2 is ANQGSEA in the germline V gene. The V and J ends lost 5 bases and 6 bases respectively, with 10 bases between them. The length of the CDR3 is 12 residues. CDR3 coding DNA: TGCAGCGTTAGGGGGGCCGCCGGGGAGCTGTTTTTT. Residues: CSVRGAAGELFF.

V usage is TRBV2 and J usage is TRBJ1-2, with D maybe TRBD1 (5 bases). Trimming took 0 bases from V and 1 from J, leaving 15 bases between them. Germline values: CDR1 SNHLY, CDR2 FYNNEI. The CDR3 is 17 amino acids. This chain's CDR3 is CASSEALQDTNNYGYTF. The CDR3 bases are TGTGCCAGCAGTGAAGCGCTACAGGACACGAATAACTATGGCTACACCTTC.

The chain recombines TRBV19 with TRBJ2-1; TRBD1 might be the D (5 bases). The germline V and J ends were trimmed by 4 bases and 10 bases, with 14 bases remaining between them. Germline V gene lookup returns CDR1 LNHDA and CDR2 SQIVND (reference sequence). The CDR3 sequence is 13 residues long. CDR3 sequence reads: CASSTPDSPEQFF. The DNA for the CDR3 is TGTGCCAGTAGTACCCCCGACAGTCCCGAGCAGTTCTTC. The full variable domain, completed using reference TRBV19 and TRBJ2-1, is DGGITQSPKYLFRKEGQNVTLSCEQNLNHDAMYWYRQDPGQGLRLIYYSQIVNDFQKGDIAEGYSVSREKKESFPLTVTSAQKNPTAFYLCASSTPDSPEQFFGPGTRLTVL.

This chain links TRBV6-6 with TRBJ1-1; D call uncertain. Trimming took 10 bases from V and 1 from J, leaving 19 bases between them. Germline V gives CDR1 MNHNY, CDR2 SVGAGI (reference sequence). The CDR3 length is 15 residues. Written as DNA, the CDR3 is TGTGCCACCCACCTCTACCGGACCGGGAACACTGAAGCTTTCTTT. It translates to CATHLYRTGNTEAFF.

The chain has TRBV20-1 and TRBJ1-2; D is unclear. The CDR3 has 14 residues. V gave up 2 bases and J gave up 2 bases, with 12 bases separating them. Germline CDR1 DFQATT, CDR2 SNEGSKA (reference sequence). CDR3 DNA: TGCAGTGCTAGATGGGAGGCTGAAAACTATGGCTACACCTTC. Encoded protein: CSARWEAENYGYTF.

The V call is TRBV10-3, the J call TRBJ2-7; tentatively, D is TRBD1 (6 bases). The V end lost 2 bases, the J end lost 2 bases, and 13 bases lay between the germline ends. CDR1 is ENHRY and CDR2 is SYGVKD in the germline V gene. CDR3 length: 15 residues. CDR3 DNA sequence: TGTGCCATCAGTGAGGGGACAATGGACGCCTACGAGCAGTACTTC. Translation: CAISEGTMDAYEQYF.

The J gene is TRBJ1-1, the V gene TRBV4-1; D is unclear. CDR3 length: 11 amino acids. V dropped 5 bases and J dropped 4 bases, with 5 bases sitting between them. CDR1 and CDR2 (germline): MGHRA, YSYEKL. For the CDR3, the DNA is TGCGCCAGCAGCGGAATCACTGAAGCTTTCTTT. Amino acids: CASSGITEAFF.

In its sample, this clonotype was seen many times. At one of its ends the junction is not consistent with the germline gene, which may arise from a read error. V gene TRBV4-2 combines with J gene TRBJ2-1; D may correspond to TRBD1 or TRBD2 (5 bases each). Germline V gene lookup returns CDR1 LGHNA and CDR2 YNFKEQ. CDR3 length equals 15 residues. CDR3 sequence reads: CASSEDPGPSNEQFF. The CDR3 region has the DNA TGTGCCAGCAGCGAAGACCCGGGGCCCTCGAATGAGCAGTTCTTC.

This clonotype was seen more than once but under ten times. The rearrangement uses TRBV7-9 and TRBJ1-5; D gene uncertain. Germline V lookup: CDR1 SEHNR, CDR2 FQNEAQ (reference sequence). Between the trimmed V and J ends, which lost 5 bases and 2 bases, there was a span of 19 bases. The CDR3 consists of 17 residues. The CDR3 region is CASSGPETLRGNQPQHF. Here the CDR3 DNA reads TGTGCCAGCAGCGGCCCAGAGACCCTTCGTGGCAATCAGCCCCAGCATTTT.

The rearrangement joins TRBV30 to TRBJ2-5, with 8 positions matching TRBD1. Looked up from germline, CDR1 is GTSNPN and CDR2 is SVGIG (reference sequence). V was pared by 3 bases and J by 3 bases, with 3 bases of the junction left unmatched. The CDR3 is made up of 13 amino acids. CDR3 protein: CAWSADREETQYF. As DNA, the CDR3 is TGTGCCTGGAGCGCGGACAGGGAAGAGACCCAGTACTTC.

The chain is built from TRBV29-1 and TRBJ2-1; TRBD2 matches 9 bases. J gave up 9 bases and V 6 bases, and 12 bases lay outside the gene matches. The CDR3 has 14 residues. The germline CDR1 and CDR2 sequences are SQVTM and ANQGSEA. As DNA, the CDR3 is TGCAGCGTGCGAGCTAGCGGGACCGGGGGTGAGCAGTTCTTC. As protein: CSVRASGTGGEQFF.